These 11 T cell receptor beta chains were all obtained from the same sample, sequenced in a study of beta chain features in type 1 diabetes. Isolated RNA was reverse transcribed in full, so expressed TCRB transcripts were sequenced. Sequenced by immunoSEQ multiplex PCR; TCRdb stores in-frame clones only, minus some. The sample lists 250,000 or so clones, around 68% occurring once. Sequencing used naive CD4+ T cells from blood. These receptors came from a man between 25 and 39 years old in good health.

Here the CDR3 DNA reads TGCAGCGTTGATATTGGCTACACCTTC. Translation gives CSVDIGYTF. The rearrangement joins TRBV29-1 to TRBJ1-2; the D is unclear. V lost 3 bases, J lost 7 bases, and 3 bases lay in between. CDR1 is SQVTM, CDR2 ANQGSEA, per germline. The CDR3 totals 9 residues.

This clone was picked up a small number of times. CDR3 DNA sequence: TGTGCCAGCAGCTCCCCGGGACAGGGGAGGCTTGAAGCTTTCTTT. It is translated as CASSSPGQGRLEAFF. This chain uses TRBV13 with TRBJ1-1, with 10 bases identical to TRBD1. Trimming cost V 4 bases and J 7 bases; bases outside gene matches: 9. The germline CDR1 and CDR2 sequences are PRHDT and FYEKMQ (reference sequence). The CDR3 extends over 15 amino acids.

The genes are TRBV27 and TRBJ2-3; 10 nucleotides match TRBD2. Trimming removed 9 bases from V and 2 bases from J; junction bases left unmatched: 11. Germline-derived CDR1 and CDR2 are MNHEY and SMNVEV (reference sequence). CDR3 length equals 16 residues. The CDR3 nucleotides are TGTGCCAGTAGGACTAGCGGACCCAGACCCACAGATACGCAGTATTTT. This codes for CASRTSGPRPTDTQYF.

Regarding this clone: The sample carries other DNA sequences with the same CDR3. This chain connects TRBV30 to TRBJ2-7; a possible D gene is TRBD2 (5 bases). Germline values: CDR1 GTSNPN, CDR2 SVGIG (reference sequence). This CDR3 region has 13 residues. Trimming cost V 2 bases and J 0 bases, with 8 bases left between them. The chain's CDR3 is CAWSSGNSYEQYF. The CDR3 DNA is TGTGCCTGGAGTAGCGGTAACTCCTACGAGCAGTACTTC.

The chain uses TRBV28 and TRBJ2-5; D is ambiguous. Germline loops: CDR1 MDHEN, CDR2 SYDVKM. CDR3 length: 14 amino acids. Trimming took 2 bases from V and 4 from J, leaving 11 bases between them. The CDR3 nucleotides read TGTGCCAGCAGTTTAGTCGCTAGACTAGAGACCCAGTACTTC. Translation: CASSLVARLETQYF.

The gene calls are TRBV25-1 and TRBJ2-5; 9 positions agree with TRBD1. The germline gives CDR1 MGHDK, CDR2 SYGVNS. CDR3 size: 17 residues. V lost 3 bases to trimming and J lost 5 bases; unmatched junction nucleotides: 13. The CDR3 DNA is TGTGCCAGCAGTGATCTATCACCGGGACAGGGTAGGGAGACCCAGTACTTC. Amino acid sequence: CASSDLSPGQGRETQYF.

The DNA for the CDR3 is TGTGCCAGCTCACCAAATTCACTAGCTTCCGAGCAGTACTTC. Its translation: CASSPNSLASEQYF. The chain joins TRBV18 to TRBJ2-7; TRBD2 is a possible D gene (6 bases). Germline CDR1 is KGHSH and CDR2 is LQKENI. The CDR3 length is 14 residues. Trimming shortened V by 2 bases and J by 6 bases, and 14 bases separated the two germline ends.

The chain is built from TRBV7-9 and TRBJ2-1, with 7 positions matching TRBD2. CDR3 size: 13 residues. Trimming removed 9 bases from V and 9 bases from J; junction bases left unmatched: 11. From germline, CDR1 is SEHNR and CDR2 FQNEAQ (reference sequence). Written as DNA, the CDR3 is TGTGCCAGTGCGGGGGTGCAGTCTGGTGAGCAGTTCTTC. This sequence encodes CASAGVQSGEQFF.

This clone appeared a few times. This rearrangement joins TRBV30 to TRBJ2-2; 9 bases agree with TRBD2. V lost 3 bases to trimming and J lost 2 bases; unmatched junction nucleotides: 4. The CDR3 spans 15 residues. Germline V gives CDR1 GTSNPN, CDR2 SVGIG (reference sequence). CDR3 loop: CAWRASGTNTGELFF. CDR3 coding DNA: TGTGCCTGGAGGGCTAGCGGGACTAACACCGGGGAGCTGTTTTTT.

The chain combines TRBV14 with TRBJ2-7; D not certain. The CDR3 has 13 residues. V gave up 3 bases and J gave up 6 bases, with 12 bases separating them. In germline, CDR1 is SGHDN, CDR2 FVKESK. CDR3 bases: TGTGCCAGCAGCCAGATCCCCTGGGGCGAGCAGTACTTC. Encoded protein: CASSQIPWGEQYF.

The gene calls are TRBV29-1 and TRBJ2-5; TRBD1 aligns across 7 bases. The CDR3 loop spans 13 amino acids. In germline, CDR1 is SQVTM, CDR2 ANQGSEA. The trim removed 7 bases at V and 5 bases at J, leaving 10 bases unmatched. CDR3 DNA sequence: TGCAGCGCTGCCGGGACAGTCCAGGAGACCCAGTACTTC. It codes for CSAAGTVQETQYF. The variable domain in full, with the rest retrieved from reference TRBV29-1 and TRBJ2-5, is SAVISQKPSRDICQRGTSLTIQCQVDSQVTMMFWYRQQPGQSLTLIATANQGSEATYESGFVIDKFPISRPNLTFSTLTVSNMSPEDSSIYLCSAAGTVQETQYFGPGTRLLVL.